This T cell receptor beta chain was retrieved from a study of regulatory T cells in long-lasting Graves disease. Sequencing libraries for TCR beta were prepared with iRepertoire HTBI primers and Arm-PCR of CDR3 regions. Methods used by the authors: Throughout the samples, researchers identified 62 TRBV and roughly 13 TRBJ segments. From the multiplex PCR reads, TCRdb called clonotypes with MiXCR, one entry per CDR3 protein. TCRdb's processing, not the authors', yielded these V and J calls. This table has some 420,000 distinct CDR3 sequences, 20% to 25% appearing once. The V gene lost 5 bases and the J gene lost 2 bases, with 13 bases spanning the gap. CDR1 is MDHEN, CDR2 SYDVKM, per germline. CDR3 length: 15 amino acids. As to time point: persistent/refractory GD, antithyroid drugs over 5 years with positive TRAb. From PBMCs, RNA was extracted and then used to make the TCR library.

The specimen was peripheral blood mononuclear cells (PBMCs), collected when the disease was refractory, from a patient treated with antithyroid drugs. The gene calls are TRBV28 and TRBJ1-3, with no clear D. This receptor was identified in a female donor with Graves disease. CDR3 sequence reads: CASSQGGGPGNTIYF. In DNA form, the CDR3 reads TGTGCCAGCAGTCAAGGAGGAGGGCCTGGAAACACCATATATTTT.